These 17 T cell receptor beta chains share one sample of origin, sequenced in a study of yellow fever vaccine responses in identical twins. Each CDR3 protein is one row after TCRdb ran MiXCR on the RT-PCR reads. The sample lists about a thousand distinct CDR3 sequences; roughly 84% were seen once. Here the sequenced sample was T cells from blood (PBMCs), unsorted or a sorted subset (not recorded which), taken before or after yellow fever vaccination (not recorded which). These receptors were taken from a female donor who received the yellow fever vaccine.

The J gene is TRBJ1-1, the V gene TRBV6-2 or TRBV6-3; D is perhaps TRBD1 (6 bases). Germline assignment: CDR1 MNHEY and CDR2 SVGEGT. The CDR3 has 15 residues. V lost 0 bases and J 1 base, leaving 9 bases between the germline ends. CDR3: CASSYSGQSNTEAFF. The CDR3 nucleotides read TGTGCCAGCAGTTACTCTGGACAGTCGAACACTGAAGCTTTCTTT.

This clonotype was detected only a few times. This chain links TRBV30 with TRBJ1-1; D remains ambiguous. The V end was cut by 8 bases, the J end by 10 bases, with 14 bases between. CDR3 length equals 10 residues. Germline values: CDR1 GTSNPN, CDR2 SVGIG (reference sequence). Here the CDR3 DNA reads TGTGCCGTCGGTGGCCTGGGAGCTTTCTTT. Its protein product is CAVGGLGAFF.

The V call is TRBV10-1, the J call TRBJ1-2; tentatively, D is TRBD1 (5 bases). The CDR3 spans 15 residues. The germline CDR1 and CDR2 sequences are WNHNN and SYGVQD (reference sequence). Deletions cut 0 bases from V and 8 bases from J, with 16 bases between. The DNA for the CDR3 is TGCGCCAGCAGTGAGTCAACAGGCCGCGGGGAAGGCTACACCTTC. This sequence encodes CASSESTGRGEGYTF.

This clonotype has a handful of counts. This chain uses TRBV2 with TRBJ1-5, with unresolved D. Per the germline V gene, CDR1 is SNHLY and CDR2 is FYNNEI. This CDR3 has 12 residues. Deletions cut 5 bases from V and 4 bases from J, with 6 bases between. The CDR3 reads CASSHLNQPQHF. The DNA of the CDR3 is TGTGCCAGCAGTCATTTAAATCAGCCCCAGCATTTT.

By share, this clonotype ranks as large. The gene calls are TRBV4-1 and TRBJ2-1, with 13 bases matching TRBD2. Germline CDR1 and CDR2: MGHRA and YSYEKL. Trimming took 2 bases from V and 7 from J; bases not matched to a gene: 5. The CDR3 sequence is 16 residues long. The CDR3 here is CASSQLGTSGINEQFF. The CDR3 DNA reads as TGCGCCAGCAGCCAATTAGGGACTAGCGGGATTAATGAGCAGTTCTTC.

The rearrangement links TRBV5-1 to TRBJ2-3, with a possible D match to TRBD2 (6 bases). The CDR3 contains 16 residues. Trimming cost V 0 bases and J 0 bases, with 11 bases left between them. Germline CDR1 is SGHRS and CDR2 is YFSETQ. CDR3 sequence reads: CASSLDLSGSTDTQYF. Here the CDR3 DNA reads TGCGCCAGCAGCTTGGATTTAAGCGGGAGCACAGATACGCAGTATTTT.

This chain links TRBV11-2 with TRBJ1-5, with D perhaps TRBD1 (5 bases). The CDR3 has 14 amino acids. V was pared by 5 bases and J by 1 base, with 9 bases between. Germline CDR1 SGHAT, CDR2 FQNNGV. The CDR3 protein is CASSNRLSNQPQHF. The CDR3 DNA follows: TGTGCCAGCAGCAACAGGCTAAGCAATCAGCCCCAGCATTTT.

This chain links TRBV4-3 with TRBJ2-2, with D unresolved. The CDR3 loop spans 16 amino acids. Germline V gene sequence: CDR1 LGHNA, CDR2 YSLEER. Deletions cut 0 bases from V and 0 bases from J, with 8 bases between. The DNA of the CDR3 is TGCGCCAGCAGCCAAGATGCGGTGACGAACACCGGGGAGCTGTTTTTT. Residues: CASSQDAVTNTGELFF.

This chain joins TRBV11-2 and TRBJ1-2; TRBD1 matches 9 bases. Per the germline V gene, CDR1 is SGHAT and CDR2 is FQNNGV. CDR3 size: 14 residues. Trimming at V came to 6 bases and at J to 9 bases, leaving 11 bases not matched to a gene. The CDR3 reads CASRGGQGFFSYTF. In DNA form, the CDR3 reads TGTGCCAGCAGGGGGGGACAGGGATTTTTTAGCTACACCTTC.

This clonotype turned up a few times. J is TRBJ1-1 and V is TRBV11-1; D is uncertain. CDR1 SGHAT and CDR2 FQDESV come from the germline V gene (reference sequence). The ends were cut back, 3 bases at V and 4 bases at J, with 9 bases in the middle. The CDR3 contains 13 residues. CDR3 in DNA: TGTGCCAGCAGCTTGGGAAGTCCCACTGAAGCTTTCTTT. Translated, it gives CASSLGSPTEAFF.

This sequence joins TRBV7-6 and TRBJ2-1; D gene ambiguous. The CDR3 sequence is 13 residues long. Germline lookup yields CDR1 SGHVS and CDR2 FNYEAQ. The V end lost 5 bases, the J end lost 6 bases, and 11 bases lay between the germline ends. The CDR3 nucleotides are TGTGCCAGCAGCCCCATCGGGCCCAATGAGCAGTTCTTC. This gives the protein CASSPIGPNEQFF.

In this sample, this clonotype turned up a few times. This sequence joins TRBV11-2 and TRBJ2-7; TRBD2 matches at 7 bases. This CDR3 region has 14 residues. Germline CDR1 and CDR2: SGHAT and FQNNGV. The ends lost 5 bases at V and 2 bases at J; junction bases unmatched: 6. The CDR3, as DNA: TGTGCCAGCAGCCCGCAGGGACTACCCTACGAGCAGTACTTC. This sequence encodes CASSPQGLPYEQYF.

This clonotype occurred once. The V gene is TRBV2, the J gene TRBJ1-5; D unclear. V lost 7 bases and J 1 base, leaving 8 bases between the germline ends. CDR3 length equals 13 residues. Germline CDR1 reads SNHLY; CDR2 reads FYNNEI. The CDR3 protein is CASILKSNQPQHF. In DNA form, the CDR3 reads TGTGCCAGCATCCTCAAGAGCAATCAGCCCCAGCATTTT.

This clonotype showed up just once. The chain links TRBV20-1 to TRBJ2-5, with 7 nucleotides matching TRBD2. J lost 0 bases, V lost 4 bases, and 11 bases had no gene match. The CDR3 totals 16 residues. Germline CDR1 DFQATT, CDR2 SNEGSKA (reference sequence). The CDR3 sequence: CSATTLGRGNQETQYF. CDR3 nucleotide sequence: TGCAGTGCTACAACTTTGGGGCGGGGGAACCAAGAGACCCAGTACTTC.

CDR3 loop: CASSLAGTRGPETQYF. CDR3 nucleotide sequence: TGTGCCAGCAGCTTAGCGGGGACTAGGGGCCCGGAGACCCAGTACTTC. This chain connects TRBV11-1 to TRBJ2-5, with 8 nucleotides matching TRBD2. CDR1 and CDR2 from the germline V gene are SGHAT and FQDESV (reference sequence). CDR3 size: 16 residues. Unmatched junction bases numbered 8, after V lost 0 bases and J lost 5 bases.

CDR3 DNA: TGCAGTGCTAGAGATCTCGCTAACACTGAAGCTTTCTTT. It codes for CSARDLANTEAFF. The chain employs TRBV20-1 and TRBJ1-1; D ambiguous. Germline-derived CDR1 and CDR2 are DFQATT and SNEGSKA (reference sequence). Trimming stripped 0 bases from V and 2 bases from J, with 7 bases between. The CDR3 is made up of 13 amino acids.

CDR3 nucleotide sequence: TGTGCCAGCAGTGAAGCGAGCGGGGGGATAAGCGAGCAGTACGTC. Translating it yields CASSEASGGISEQYV. The chain uses TRBV2 and TRBJ2-7, with 9 bases fitting TRBD2. The CDR3 extends over 15 amino acids. Germline CDR1 and CDR2: SNHLY and FYNNEI. J lost 6 bases, V lost 0 bases, and 6 bases had no gene match.